This entry is about one TCR beta chain. Its cognate antigen is unknown. The data originate from a study of PD-1 blockade in classical Hodgkin lymphoma. Study observations and caveats: Diversity similar to that of newly diagnosed patients was seen at baseline in complete responders. By cycle point C4D1, TCR diversity had risen significantly in CD4+ cells (but not CD8+ cells). Diminished baseline TCR diversity has been reported in newly diagnosed patients relative to healthy donors.

Stated time point: cycle 4 day 1 (C4D1), after 6 weeks of nivolumab. With no exception, relapse followed autologous stem cell transplantation in all patients, and brentuximab vedotin exposure varied. Researchers used magnetic negative selection to pull out pure CD4+ T cells from thawed PBMCs. Complete response, partial response or progressive disease were the best responses. The protocol was immunoSEQ multiplex PCR, while the TCRdb copy is restricted to in-frame clones and leaves out a portion. This table has about 30,000 clones, 80% to 90% appearing once. The CDR3 has 15 amino acids. The germline V gene has CDR1 MNHNS and CDR2 SASEGT. V lost 5 bases to trimming and J lost 0 bases; unmatched junction nucleotides: 3.

The V call is TRBV6-1, the J call TRBJ2-2; TRBD1 matches at 7 bases. The sequences come from CD4+ T cells from blood, collected before the fourth cycle of nivolumab. The TCR comes from a human donor with classical Hodgkin lymphoma. The CDR3: CASSRQGPNTGELFF. DNA for the CDR3: TGTGCCAGCAGTAGACAGGGCCCGAACACCGGGGAGCTGTTTTTT.